The 28 T cell receptor beta chains presented below share a single source sample, sequenced in a study of T cells in Graves' hyperthyroidism and ophthalmopathy. There were TCR beta CDR3 regions amplified from RNA transcripts. An initial round of RT-PCR targeting the TCR CDR3 relied on the HTBI primer set. A single record per CDR3 protein comes from TCRdb applying MiXCR to the multiplex PCR reads. In the table there are 800,000 or so distinct CDR3 sequences, around 39% of which are singletons. The sequencing sample was made of blood. The receptors shown here come from a man aged 18 to 30 with Graves' hyperthyroidism.

This clonotype was seen once. It may be a read error: a sequence one base away is much more abundant. This sequence joins TRBV2 and TRBJ2-7; a weak D match, TRBD2 (5 bases). This CDR3 comprises 12 residues. From germline, CDR1 is SNHLY and CDR2 FYNNEI. CDR3 nucleotide sequence: TGTGCCAGCGCGGGTTCTTACTACGAGCAGTGCTTC. Translation: CASAGSYYEQCF. The variable domain in full, completed from reference TRBV2 and TRBJ2-7, reads EPEVTQTPSHQVTQMGQEVILRCVPISNHLYFYWYRQILGQKVEFLVSFYNNEISEKSEIFDDQFSVERPDGSNFTLKIRSTKLEDSAMYFCASAGSYYEQCFGPGTRLTVT.

This clonotype was detected many times. The chain employs TRBV19 and TRBJ2-5; 7 nucleotides agree with TRBD1. J lost 10 bases, V lost 6 bases, and 5 bases had no gene match. Germline assignment: CDR1 LNHDA and CDR2 SQIVND (reference sequence). The CDR3 is 11 amino acids. CDR3 sequence: CASSTRGIQYF. CDR3 bases: TGTGCCAGTAGCACCAGGGGGATCCAGTACTTC.

A note on this clonotype: At one end, the junction sequence differs from germline, possibly due to a read error. The genes are TRBV2 and TRBJ2-5; the match to TRBD1 covers 8 bases. Germline V gives CDR1 SNHLY, CDR2 FYNNEI. The CDR3 contains 16 residues. The CDR3 nucleotides read TGTGCCGGCAGTTACCCAGGGGGCGCGAGTCAAGAGACCCAGTACTTC. Protein sequence: CAGSYPGGASQETQYF.

This clonotype was observed a few times. The V gene is TRBV6-5, the J gene TRBJ2-7; D remains unclear. The CDR3 has 14 amino acids. Between the trimmed V and J ends, which lost 5 bases and 0 bases, there was a span of 11 bases. The germline CDR1 and CDR2 sequences are MNHEY and SVGAGI. In DNA, the CDR3 is TGTGCCAGCAGTGCCGCGCAGAGCTCCTACGAGCAGTACTTC. This sequence encodes CASSAAQSSYEQYF.

This clonotype was counted ten times or more. The rearrangement joins TRBV29-1 to TRBJ1-1, with 12 bases matching TRBD1. The CDR3 length is 16 residues. The ends lost 6 bases at V and 4 bases at J; junction bases unmatched: 12. Germline CDR1 reads SQVTM; CDR2 reads ANQGSEA. CDR3 bases: TGCAGCGTAATCCGGGACAGGGGGCGCGACGTCACTGAAGCTTTCTTT. Translation gives CSVIRDRGRDVTEAFF. Full variable domain (missing parts from reference TRBV29-1 and TRBJ1-1): SAVISQKPSRDICQRGTSLTIQCQVDSQVTMMFWYRQQPGQSLTLIATANQGSEATYESGFVIDKFPISRPNLTFSTLTVSNMSPEDSSIYLCSVIRDRGRDVTEAFFGQGTRLTVV.

This clonotype was recorded at least ten times. The gene calls are TRBV2 and TRBJ1-1; no clear D. Germline CDR1 SNHLY, CDR2 FYNNEI. Trimming cost V 6 bases and J 6 bases, with 23 bases left between them. The CDR3 sequence is 16 residues long. The CDR3 is CASRKIDPTFQAEAFF. The CDR3 nucleotides are TGTGCCAGCAGGAAGATCGACCCGACTTTCCAGGCTGAAGCTTTCTTT.

This sequence joins TRBV2 and TRBJ1-1; D uncertain. The germline CDR1 and CDR2 sequences are SNHLY and FYNNEI. The CDR3 has 18 residues. Trimming removed 5 bases from V and 4 bases from J, with 26 bases in between. CDR3 coding DNA: TGTGCCAGCAGTTTATCGGAAAGTTCTTCTCCTGGGCCCACTGAAGCTTTCTTT. It translates to CASSLSESSSPGPTEAFF.

The CDR3 DNA sequence: TGCAGCGTGGGGACAGGGGGATATAATTCACCCCTCCACTTT. Translating it yields CSVGTGGYNSPLHF. The chain recombines TRBV29-1 with TRBJ1-6, with TRBD1 matching over 11 bases. The V segment lost 6 bases and the J segment 4 bases; nucleotides outside the gene matches: 2. Germline CDR1 reads SQVTM; CDR2 reads ANQGSEA. CDR3 size: 14 residues.

The V gene is TRBV12-3 or TRBV12-4, the J gene TRBJ2-7, with 7 bases identical to TRBD1. V was clipped by 6 bases and J by 6 bases; unmatched bases: 17. The CDR3 is 16 amino acids. This CDR3 reads CASSQEAQGNGLEQYF. The CDR3 DNA reads as TGTGCCAGCAGCCAAGAAGCACAGGGGAACGGTCTCGAGCAGTACTTC.

This clonotype was detected a few times. In DNA, the CDR3 is TGCAGTGCTGCAGGCTTGGCAGAAGCCGAAAAACTGTTTTTT. This translates into CSAAGLAEAEKLFF. The chain employs TRBV20-1 and TRBJ1-4; D gene uncertain. The V and J ends lost 5 bases and 8 bases respectively, with 18 bases between them. Looked up from germline, CDR1 is DFQATT and CDR2 is SNEGSKA (reference sequence). This CDR3 is 14 amino acids long.

The sample holds many counts of this clonotype. The V gene is TRBV5-1, the J gene TRBJ2-2, with 7 bases identical to TRBD2. Trimming at V came to 5 bases and at J to 4 bases, leaving 5 bases not matched to a gene. The CDR3 is 14 amino acids. Per germline, CDR1 SGHRS and CDR2 YFSETQ. CDR3 DNA: TGCGCCAGCAGTGATCCGGGGGGCACCGGGGAGCTGTTTTTT. It codes for CASSDPGGTGELFF. Based on the CDR3 plus reference TRBV5-1 and TRBJ2-2, the full variable domain is KAGVTQTPRYLIKTRGQQVTLSCSPISGHRSVSWYQQTPGQGLQFLFEYFSETQRNKGNFPGRFSGRQFSNSRSEMNVSTLELGDSALYLCASSDPGGTGELFFGEGSRLTVL.

Of note for this clonotype: At one boundary the junction diverges from the germline segment, which might be a read error. The chain recombines TRBV5-1 with TRBJ1-1, with 9 bases that match TRBD1. This CDR3 spans 13 amino acids. Germline V gives CDR1 SGHRS, CDR2 YFSETQ. The CDR3 sequence is CASSLAGDREASF. The CDR3 bases are TGCGCCAGCAGCTTGGCCGGGGACAGGGAAGCTTCCTTT.

This clonotype was recorded only once. The chain links TRBV7-9 to TRBJ2-7, with D possibly being TRBD2 (6 bases). V was shortened by 5 bases and J by 7 bases, with 21 bases between the two germline ends. The CDR3 contains 15 residues. Germline V gene lookup returns CDR1 SEHNR and CDR2 FQNEAQ (reference sequence). The CDR3 DNA follows: TGTGCCAGCAGCCCGGGCGGGGTCCGCCCCCTGGAGCAGTACTTC. Amino acids: CASSPGGVRPLEQYF.

The CDR3 DNA is TGTGCCAGTTCCCACGACGGGAATAGCAATCAGCCCCAGCATTTT. Its protein product is CASSHDGNSNQPQHF. This sequence joins TRBV19 and TRBJ1-5; the D is unclear. The length of the CDR3 is 15 residues. In germline, CDR1 is LNHDA, CDR2 SQIVND (reference sequence). V was pared by 8 bases and J by 0 bases, with 14 bases between. The whole variable domain, remainder taken from reference TRBV19 and TRBJ1-5, is DGGITQSPKYLFRKEGQNVTLSCEQNLNHDAMYWYRQDPGQGLRLIYYSQIVNDFQKGDIAEGYSVSREKKESFPLTVTSAQKNPTAFYLCASSHDGNSNQPQHFGDGTRLSIL.

The sample holds a few counts of this clonotype. The rearrangement uses TRBV7-2 and TRBJ2-7, with TRBD2 identical over 14 bases. The CDR3 loop spans 15 amino acids. Germline V CDR1 and CDR2: SGHTA, FQGNSA. The J segment lost 5 bases and the V segment lost 5 bases, leaving 5 bases of the junction unmatched. As DNA, the CDR3 is TGTGCCAGCAGCCCCGGGACTAGCGGGGGCCACGAGCAGTACTTC. This codes for CASSPGTSGGHEQYF.

This clonotype was picked up many times. The V gene is TRBV7-9, the J gene TRBJ1-2; D call uncertain. Trimming took off 5 bases at V and 4 bases at J, with 11 bases between the two ends. Germline CDR1 is SEHNR and CDR2 is FQNEAQ (reference sequence). This CDR3 spans 13 amino acids. CDR3 sequence: CASSPISFYGYTF. CDR3 nucleotides: TGTGCCAGCAGCCCCATAAGCTTCTATGGCTACACCTTC.

Many counts were recorded for this clonotype. This rearrangement joins TRBV15 to TRBJ1-1; no clear D. With 2 bases removed from V and 6 bases from J, the gap between germline ends came to 7 bases. The germline gives CDR1 LNHNV, CDR2 YYDKDF (reference sequence). This CDR3 has 12 amino acids. The CDR3 DNA is TGTGCCACCAGCAGATCCGTCTCTGAAGCTTTCTTT. Translated, it gives CATSRSVSEAFF.

The chain is built from TRBV7-9 and TRBJ1-1, with D hard to call. V lost 3 bases, J lost 3 bases, and 17 bases lay in between. Germline CDR1 SEHNR, CDR2 FQNEAQ (reference sequence). CDR3 size: 16 residues. The CDR3 DNA reads as TGTGCCAGCAGCTTGGGTAGGGTTAGAAGGCACACTGAAGCTTTCTTT. Translation: CASSLGRVRRHTEAFF.

The sample holds many counts of this clonotype. The chain uses TRBV19 and TRBJ1-5; D ambiguous. With 3 bases removed from V and 2 bases from J, the gap between germline ends came to 11 bases. The CDR3 covers 15 residues. Germline CDR1 LNHDA, CDR2 SQIVND (reference sequence). CDR3: CASSIARFGNQPQHF. The CDR3, as DNA: TGTGCCAGTAGTATCGCTCGGTTTGGCAATCAGCCCCAGCATTTT.

The chain couples TRBV28 to TRBJ2-5; 8 bases are a match to TRBD1. In germline, CDR1 is MDHEN, CDR2 SYDVKM. The CDR3 covers 14 residues. The trim removed 6 bases at V and 3 bases at J, leaving 6 bases unmatched. CDR3 nucleotides: TGTGCCAGCAGGTCGGACAGGGTTGAAGAGACCCAGTACTTC. It encodes CASRSDRVEETQYF.

About this clonotype itself: A much larger clone sits a single nucleotide away, making a read error possible. This chain connects TRBV2 to TRBJ1-4; tentatively, D is TRBD1 (5 bases). Between the trimmed V and J ends, which lost 7 bases and 6 bases, there was a span of 15 bases. This CDR3 is built from 14 residues. Germline CDR1 is SNHLY and CDR2 is FYNNEI. CDR3 DNA: TGTGCCAGCATTTTCGGGACCCCTTATGAAAAACTGTTTTTT. Translation gives CASIFGTPYEKLFF.

The rearrangement links TRBV13 to TRBJ2-2; D possibly corresponds to TRBD2 (6 bases). This CDR3 is 15 amino acids long. Germline V gene data show CDR1 as PRHDT and CDR2 as FYEKMQ (reference sequence). Between the trimmed V and J ends, which lost 6 bases and 1 base, there was a span of 12 bases. The CDR3 reads CASSVGGMNTGELFF. The CDR3 DNA reads as TGTGCCAGCAGTGTTGGGGGGATGAACACCGGGGAGCTGTTTTTT.

Comments on this clonotype: The CDR3 end shows no conserved phenylalanine or tryptophan, and so a read error is likely. Because the CDR3's place on the DNA is in doubt, the DNA is left out and the CDR3 is given as listed by TCRdb. V and J are TRBV5-1 and TRBJ1-4; TRBD1, the D gene given by the table, was not confirmed from the DNA. A total of 10 residues make up the CDR3, ends included. Germline V CDR1 and CDR2: SGHRS, YFSETQ. The CDR3 is CASSLATGDL.

The chain uses TRBV7-9 and TRBJ1-2; tentatively, D is TRBD1 (6 bases). CDR1 is SEHNR, CDR2 FQNEAQ, per germline (reference sequence). This CDR3 is 15 amino acids long. V lost 5 bases and J 4 bases, leaving 17 bases between the germline ends. CDR3 region: CASSPGKQGGYGYTF. The CDR3 DNA reads TGTGCCAGCAGCCCTGGGAAACAGGGAGGCTATGGCTACACCTTC. Combining the CDR3 with reference TRBV7-9 and TRBJ1-2 gives the whole variable domain DTGVSQNPRHKITKRGQNVTFRCDPISEHNRLYWYRQTLGQGPEFLTYFQNEAQLEKSRLLSDRFSAERPKGSFSTLEIQRTEQGDSAMYLCASSPGKQGGYGYTFGSGTRLTVV.

This clonotype was seen a handful of times. The chain couples TRBV7-3 to TRBJ1-1, with unresolved D. Germline CDR1 reads SGHTA; CDR2 reads FQGTGA. The CDR3 is 16 residues long. V lost 4 bases and J 0 bases, leaving 15 bases between the germline ends. Written as DNA, the CDR3 is TGTGCCAGCAGCTCACCCCCCCCCACAGTGAACACTGAAGCTTTCTTT. This sequence encodes CASSSPPPTVNTEAFF.

This clonotype has more than one count but fewer than ten. V usage is TRBV11-1 and J usage is TRBJ2-2; 15 bases agree with TRBD2. The CDR3 is made up of 18 amino acids. In germline, CDR1 is SGHAT, CDR2 FQDESV (reference sequence). Trimming cost V 5 bases and J 4 bases; bases outside gene matches: 8. CDR3 in DNA: TGTGCCAGCAGCCCGGGACTAGCGGGAGGAAGGAGCACCGGGGAGCTGTTTTTT. Amino acid sequence: CASSPGLAGGRSTGELFF. The full variable domain, with the rest looked up from reference TRBV11-1 and TRBJ2-2, is EAEVAQSPRYKITEKSQAVAFWCDPISGHATLYWYRQILGQGPELLVQFQDESVVDDSQLPKDRFSAERLKGVDSTLKIQPAELGDSAMYLCASSPGLAGGRSTGELFFGEGSRLTVL.

The V gene is TRBV3-1, the J gene TRBJ2-7, with D unresolved. The V gene lost 1 base and the J gene lost 5 bases, with 6 bases spanning the gap. The V gene's germline CDR1 is LGHDT and CDR2 YNNKEL (reference sequence). This CDR3 region has 12 residues. CDR3 amino acids: CASSQADDEQYF. DNA of the CDR3: TGTGCCAGCAGCCAAGCGGACGACGAGCAGTACTTC.

This clonotype was counted many times. The chain couples TRBV29-1 to TRBJ1-2, with D possibly TRBD1 on 5 matching bases. The CDR3 spans 14 residues. Trimming took 1 base from V and 2 from J, leaving 11 bases between them. Germline V gene lookup returns CDR1 SQVTM and CDR2 ANQGSEA. In DNA, the CDR3 is TGCAGCGTTGAAGGAGCAGGGCCCAACTATGGCTACACCTTC. Residues: CSVEGAGPNYGYTF.